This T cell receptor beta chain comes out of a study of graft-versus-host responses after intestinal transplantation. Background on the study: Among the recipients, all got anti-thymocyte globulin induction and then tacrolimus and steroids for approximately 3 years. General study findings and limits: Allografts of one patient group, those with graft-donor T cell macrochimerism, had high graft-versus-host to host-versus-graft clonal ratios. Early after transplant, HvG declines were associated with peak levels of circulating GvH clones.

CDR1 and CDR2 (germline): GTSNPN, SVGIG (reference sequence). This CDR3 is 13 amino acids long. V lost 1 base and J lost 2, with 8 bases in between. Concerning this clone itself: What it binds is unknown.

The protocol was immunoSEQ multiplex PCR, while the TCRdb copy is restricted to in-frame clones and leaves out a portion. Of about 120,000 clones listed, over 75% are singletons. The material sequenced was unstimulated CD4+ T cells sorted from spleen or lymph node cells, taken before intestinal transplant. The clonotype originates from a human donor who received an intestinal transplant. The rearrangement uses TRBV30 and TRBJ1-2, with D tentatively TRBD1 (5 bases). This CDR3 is CAWSGGRNYGYTF. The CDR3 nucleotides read TGTGCCTGGAGTGGGGGCCGGAACTATGGCTACACCTTC.